The 29 T cell receptor beta chains listed next were all sequenced from one sample in a study of cytomegalovirus exposure and HLA in healthy donors. Amplification used 60 Vbeta primers and 13 Jbeta primers. Data came from immunoSEQ multiplex PCR; TCRdb stores just in-frame clones and leaves some out. The sample has approximately 190,000 clones; roughly 80% are singletons. The specimen was PBMCs. Every receptor here comes from a woman aged 25 to 45 in good health and CMV-seropositive.

The DNA for the CDR3 is TGTGCCAGCAGCTTGGGACAGCGTAATGAAAAACTGTTTTTT. This encodes CASSLGQRNEKLFF. This sequence joins TRBV5-6 and TRBJ1-4; tentatively, D is TRBD1 (5 bases). Trimming cost V 0 bases and J 4 bases, with 7 bases left between them. In germline, CDR1 is SGHDT, CDR2 YYEEEE. The CDR3 runs to 14 residues.

The CDR3 DNA follows: TGCGCCAGCAGCTTGGGCGGGGGCGGTTCCTACGAGCAGTACTTC. It yields the protein CASSLGGGGSYEQYF. The chain links TRBV5-1 to TRBJ2-7; D perhaps matches TRBD2 (7 bases). The CDR3 covers 15 residues. Trimming took 0 bases from V and 1 from J, leaving 11 bases between them. The V gene's germline CDR1 is SGHRS and CDR2 YFSETQ.

The chain is built from TRBV10-3 and TRBJ1-1; maybe TRBD1 (6 bases). Germline V gene lookup returns CDR1 ENHRY and CDR2 SYGVKD. V lost 0 bases and J 4 bases, leaving 12 bases between the germline ends. CDR3 length equals 15 residues. CDR3 region: CAISESRRGFTEAFF. The CDR3 bases are TGTGCCATCAGTGAGTCCCGCAGGGGATTCACTGAAGCTTTCTTT.

The chain uses TRBV29-1 and TRBJ1-2; no clear D. V lost 0 bases and J lost 2, with 4 bases in between. Germline V gene data show CDR1 as SQVTM and CDR2 as ANQGSEA. The CDR3 extends over 12 amino acids. CDR3 bases: TGCAGCGTTGAAGAGTCAAACTATGGCTACACCTTC. It codes for CSVEESNYGYTF.

The chain has TRBV7-3 and TRBJ2-3, with D possibly being TRBD2 (6 bases). CDR3 length: 16 amino acids. Trimming cost V 2 bases and J 8 bases, with 20 bases left between them. Germline-derived CDR1 and CDR2 are SGHTA and FQGTGA. The DNA of the CDR3 is TGTGCCAGCAGCTTAGACGCGGCGGGGACCCCCGGTACGCAGTATTTT. Its protein product is CASSLDAAGTPGTQYF.

V is TRBV7-6 and J is TRBJ2-1, with D perhaps matching TRBD1 (5 bases). V was shortened by 2 bases and J by 9 bases, with 14 bases between the two germline ends. The CDR3 runs 14 residues. Germline CDR1 is SGHVS and CDR2 is FNYEAQ. In DNA, the CDR3 is TGTGCCAGCAGCTTAAGGGGTGGTGGGGTTGAGCAGTTCTTC. It codes for CASSLRGGGVEQFF. The full variable domain, completed using reference TRBV7-6 and TRBJ2-1, is GAGVSQSPRYKVTKRGQDVALRCDPISGHVSLYWYRQALGQGPEFLTYFNYEAQQDKSGLPNDRFSAERPEGSISTLTIQRTEQRDSAMYRCASSLRGGGVEQFFGPGTRLTVL.

This clone appeared a few times. This sequence joins TRBV7-8 and TRBJ1-2, with TRBD1 matching 7 bases. Germline loops: CDR1 SGHVS, CDR2 FQNEAQ. V lost 3 bases to trimming and J lost 2 bases; unmatched junction nucleotides: 3. This CDR3 has 14 residues. CDR3 residues: CASSFDRVNYGYTF. In DNA form, the CDR3 reads TGTGCCAGCAGCTTTGACAGGGTCAACTATGGCTACACCTTC.

The V gene is TRBV9, the J gene TRBJ1-5; TRBD1 might be the D (5 bases). The germline V and J ends were trimmed by 2 bases and 8 bases, with 17 bases remaining between them. There are 15 residues in the CDR3. Germline assignment: CDR1 SGDLS and CDR2 YYNGEE. CDR3 amino acids: CASSVGRLDIEPQHF. The CDR3 DNA reads as TGTGCCAGCAGCGTGGGGCGCCTAGATATTGAGCCCCAGCATTTT.

The chain recombines TRBV7-3 with TRBJ2-5, with no clear D. In germline, CDR1 is SGHTA, CDR2 FQGTGA. The CDR3 covers 13 residues. V was cut by 2 bases and J by 2 bases, with 6 bases left in between. The CDR3 loop reads CASSLVQQETQYF. The CDR3 DNA follows: TGTGCCAGCAGCTTAGTGCAGCAAGAGACCCAGTACTTC.

The chain couples TRBV5-8 to TRBJ1-4; TRBD1 aligns across 9 bases. Per germline, CDR1 SGHTS and CDR2 YDEGEE. The CDR3 sequence is 14 residues long. J was trimmed by 6 bases and V by 5 bases; bases with no gene match: 5. This CDR3 reads CASSPGQGYEKLFF. CDR3 DNA sequence: TGTGCCAGCAGTCCGGGACAGGGTTATGAAAAACTGTTTTTT.

V gene TRBV10-3 combines with J gene TRBJ2-7, with 11 bases fitting TRBD2. CDR3 length: 16 residues. From germline, CDR1 is ENHRY and CDR2 SYGVKD. V dropped 3 bases and J dropped 0; count of bases not matched to a gene: 4. The CDR3 DNA sequence: TGTGCCATCAGTGACGGACTAGCGGGTAGCTCCTACGAGCAGTACTTC. Residues: CAISDGLAGSSYEQYF.

The V and J genes are TRBV18 and TRBJ2-2, with D perhaps matching TRBD2 (5 bases). Germline CDR1 reads KGHSH; CDR2 reads LQKENI. Trimming took 1 base from V and 0 from J, leaving 9 bases between them. There are 16 residues in the CDR3. CDR3 sequence: CASSPLGVPNTGELFF. The CDR3 DNA reads TGTGCCAGCTCACCACTGGGAGTTCCGAACACCGGGGAGCTGTTTTTT.

The genes are TRBV11-3 and TRBJ2-1; 11 nucleotides line up with TRBD1. CDR1 is SGHNT, CDR2 YENEEA, per germline. The CDR3 sequence is 14 residues long. The V segment lost 5 bases and the J segment 8 bases; nucleotides outside the gene matches: 5. CDR3 in amino acids: CASSARTGGDEQFF. CDR3 in DNA: TGTGCCAGCAGCGCCCGGACAGGGGGCGATGAGCAGTTCTTC.

V gene TRBV7-8 combines with J gene TRBJ2-1; D perhaps matches TRBD2 (6 bases). Germline assignment: CDR1 SGHVS and CDR2 FQNEAQ. There are 15 residues in the CDR3. V shed 4 bases and J shed 2 bases, with 12 bases lying between them. The CDR3 DNA sequence: TGTGCCAGCAGCTCCCGGGACTCACCCTACAATGAGCAGTTCTTC. It translates to CASSSRDSPYNEQFF.

The chain employs TRBV5-5 and TRBJ2-7; D might be TRBD2 (6 bases). Trimming pared 4 bases from V and 7 bases from J, leaving 21 bases between. Germline V gene lookup returns CDR1 SGHKS and CDR2 YYEKEE (reference sequence). The CDR3 spans 15 residues. The CDR3, as DNA: TGTGCCAGCAGCCCGCAATTGGAGGGCAGATCGGAGCAGTACTTC. Translation: CASSPQLEGRSEQYF.

This chain uses TRBV7-2 with TRBJ2-5, with 9 nucleotides matching TRBD2. With 1 base clipped from V and 5 bases from J, the junction kept 8 bases outside the gene matches. From germline, CDR1 is SGHTA and CDR2 FQGNSA. This CDR3 is 16 amino acids long. The CDR3 DNA reads as TGTGCCAGCAGCTTAGGCGGCGGGGGGGATGGGGAGACCCAGTACTTC. Translated: CASSLGGGGDGETQYF.

This clone was observed a handful of times. The chain recombines TRBV9 with TRBJ1-5; 12 bases align to TRBD1. V was pared by 6 bases and J by 9 bases, with 10 bases of the junction left unmatched. This CDR3 is built from 15 residues. Germline values: CDR1 SGDLS, CDR2 YYNGEE. The CDR3 bases are TGTGCCAGCACGTATTTCGGGACAGGGGGCTTGCCCCAGCATTTT. Translated, it gives CASTYFGTGGLPQHF.

V gene TRBV28 combines with J gene TRBJ2-5, with a possible D match to TRBD2 (6 bases). CDR3 length equals 14 residues. Between the trimmed V and J ends, which lost 6 bases and 1 base, there was a span of 12 bases. Germline CDR1 reads MDHEN; CDR2 reads SYDVKM. The CDR3: CASSPLASQETQYF. The CDR3 DNA reads TGTGCCAGCAGCCCTCTAGCGTCCCAAGAGACCCAGTACTTC.

The chain uses TRBV5-1 and TRBJ2-7, with a tentative D call TRBD1 (7 bases). Germline V lookup: CDR1 SGHRS, CDR2 YFSETQ. Trimming took 7 bases from V and 3 from J, leaving 23 bases between them. CDR3 length equals 16 residues. CDR3 residues: CASRATGGTALYEQYF. The CDR3 DNA sequence: TGCGCCAGCCGAGCGACAGGAGGGACAGCCCTCTACGAGCAGTACTTC.

The J gene is TRBJ1-2, the V gene TRBV14; 10 bases line up with TRBD1. V lost 4 bases and J lost 6; bases outside the gene matches: 8. Germline V lookup: CDR1 SGHDN, CDR2 FVKESK. This CDR3 is built from 15 residues. CDR3 DNA: TGTGCCAGCAGCCCTGGGGACAGGGGTGGGCATGGCTACACCTTC. This sequence encodes CASSPGDRGGHGYTF. The whole variable domain, remainder taken from reference TRBV14 and TRBJ1-2, is EAGVTQFPSHSVIEKGQTVTLRCDPISGHDNLYWYRRVMGKEIKFLLHFVKESKQDESGMPNNRFLAERTGGTYSTLKVQPAELEDSGVYFCASSPGDRGGHGYTFGSGTRLTVV.

The V gene is TRBV30, the J gene TRBJ1-1; D remains ambiguous. The CDR3 extends over 14 amino acids. Germline V gives CDR1 GTSNPN, CDR2 SVGIG (reference sequence). Trimming took 7 bases from V and 1 from J, leaving 16 bases between them. Here the CDR3 reads CAFNPGSPNTEAFF. The CDR3 DNA is TGTGCCTTCAACCCCGGGTCGCCGAACACTGAAGCTTTCTTT.

This clone turned up a few times. V is TRBV10-1 and J is TRBJ2-3, with D tentatively TRBD1 (6 bases). Trimming took off 7 bases at V and 0 bases at J, with 14 bases between the two ends. Germline V gene lookup returns CDR1 WNHNN and CDR2 SYGVQD (reference sequence). CDR3 length: 15 residues. The CDR3 DNA is TGCGCCAGCAATAAGACAGGTACTAGCACAGATACGCAGTATTTT. Residues: CASNKTGTSTDTQYF.

This clone was detected only once. The V and J genes are TRBV25-1 and TRBJ1-4; 7 nucleotides match TRBD1. The CDR3 runs to 13 residues. Germline assignment: CDR1 MGHDK and CDR2 SYGVNS. V trimming: 4 bases; J trimming: 7 bases; junction bases outside the gene matches: 3. This chain's CDR3 is CASSVTGTEKLFF. In DNA, the CDR3 is TGTGCCAGCAGTGTGACAGGGACTGAAAAACTGTTTTTT.

The rearrangement uses TRBV27 and TRBJ2-7; 9 bases are a match to TRBD2. The CDR3 sequence is 16 residues long. Germline V lookup: CDR1 MNHEY, CDR2 SMNVEV (reference sequence). V was pared by 2 bases and J by 0 bases, with 5 bases of the junction left unmatched. In DNA, the CDR3 is TGTGCCAGCAGTTTACGAGCGGGAGGCCTCTCCTACGAGCAGTACTTC. This encodes CASSLRAGGLSYEQYF.

This clone was detected only a few times. The chain links TRBV5-4 to TRBJ2-4; 11 bases align to TRBD1. Germline CDR1 and CDR2: SGHNT and YYREEE (reference sequence). This CDR3 contains 15 residues. J gave up 6 bases and V 4 bases, and 6 bases lay outside the gene matches. CDR3 sequence reads: CASSADRGLVNIQYF. Written as DNA, the CDR3 is TGTGCCAGCAGCGCGGACAGGGGGCTGGTAAACATTCAGTACTTC.

The chain links TRBV5-5 to TRBJ2-7, with a tentative D call TRBD1 (5 bases). The ends were cut back, 6 bases at V and 2 bases at J, with 15 bases in the middle. Germline CDR1 is SGHKS and CDR2 is YYEKEE (reference sequence). The CDR3 extends over 14 amino acids. CDR3: CASTFSRDPYEQYF. CDR3 nucleotides: TGTGCCAGCACCTTCAGCAGGGATCCCTACGAGCAGTACTTC.

The chain has TRBV6-4 and TRBJ2-2, with a possible D match to TRBD2 (6 bases). The CDR3 loop spans 14 amino acids. Germline V gene lookup returns CDR1 MRHNA and CDR2 SNTAGT. Trimming stripped 4 bases from V and 5 bases from J, with 11 bases between. CDR3 in amino acids: CASSADLATGELFF. DNA for the CDR3: TGTGCCAGCAGTGCCGACCTAGCGACCGGGGAGCTGTTTTTT.

This clone showed up just once. Just one base apart from a much larger clone, this may be a read error. The chain carries TRBV28 and TRBJ1-1, with D hard to call. Germline CDR1 and CDR2: MDHEN and SYDVKM. V was cut by 2 bases and J by 1 base, with 5 bases left in between. This CDR3 contains 13 residues. CDR3 in amino acids: CASSLNRNTEAFF. The CDR3, as DNA: TGTGCCAGCAGTTTAAACAGGAACACTGAAGCTTTCTTT.

This sequence joins TRBV7-8 and TRBJ2-3; possible D gene TRBD1, 5 bases. Between the trimmed V and J ends, which lost 5 bases and 3 bases, there was a span of 12 bases. The CDR3 spans 14 residues. Germline loops: CDR1 SGHVS, CDR2 FQNEAQ. CDR3 in amino acids: CASSPSPGTDTQYF. The CDR3 DNA follows: TGTGCCAGCAGCCCCTCCCCAGGGACAGATACGCAGTATTTT.